Included here is one T cell receptor beta chain sequence, with context. Original processing notes: Amplification from reference gene primers served as the basis for estimated nucleated cell counts. TCRdb's copy holds only in-frame clones and misses some; the assay was immunoSEQ multiplex PCR. The V and J calls and clone size come from that table; D and trimming were worked out from the DNA. The table lists approximately 210,000 clones, 86% of them singletons. These data are taken from a study of blood T cell repertoires in COVID-19. At the level of the study: Collection of acute and convalescent COVID-19 samples took place in the United States, Italy and Spain.

The CDR3 spans 13 residues. Germline CDR1 is LNHDA and CDR2 is SQIVND (reference sequence). V gave up 6 bases and J gave up 5 bases; unmatched junction bases: 3. The Seattle site enrolled patients during active infection and followed them longitudinally. This clonotype was sampled from a man between 50 and 59 years old with COVID-19, enrolled during active disease. Sequenced input: peripheral blood. V gene TRBV19 combines with J gene TRBJ2-3, with 9 bases that match TRBD2. The CDR3 DNA reads TGTGCCAGTAGGGGACTAGCTAGAGATACGCAGTATTTT. Its translation: CASRGLARDTQYF. The complete variable domain, with remaining parts taken from reference TRBV19 and TRBJ2-3, reads DGGITQSPKYLFRKEGQNVTLSCEQNLNHDAMYWYRQDPGQGLRLIYYSQIVNDFQKGDIAEGYSVSREKKESFPLTVTSAQKNPTAFYLCASRGLARDTQYFGPGTRLTVL.